Below, one T cell receptor beta chain is given with its context. Its antigen remains unknown. V lost 1 base and J 2 bases, leaving 7 bases between the germline ends. The CDR3 extends over 13 amino acids. Germline CDR1 reads SGHNT; CDR2 reads YYREEE (reference sequence). Second-dose timings of about 4 or about 12 weeks were pooled. The sample belongs to a study of T cell responses to AZD1222 COVID-19 vaccine. General study points: Seropositive AZD1222 recipients at baseline numbered only five or six. Researchers report vaccine-associated CD4 TCRs spanning spike, with dominance at 160-218 and 743-854.

Profiling relied on immunoSEQ multiplex PCR, and the TCRdb table lists in-frame clones only, not all of them. Counted here are 70,000 to 95,000 clones, more than 70% occurring once; the ten biggest clones make up more than 5%. The clonotype was recovered from an adult who received the AZD1222 COVID-19 vaccine. Sample: peripheral blood, taken 28 days after the second AZD1222 dose. The chain has TRBV5-4 and TRBJ2-7; D call uncertain. The CDR3 nucleotides read TGTGCCAGCAGCTTGTCCCAAGCCTACGAGCAGTACTTC. Translated: CASSLSQAYEQYF.